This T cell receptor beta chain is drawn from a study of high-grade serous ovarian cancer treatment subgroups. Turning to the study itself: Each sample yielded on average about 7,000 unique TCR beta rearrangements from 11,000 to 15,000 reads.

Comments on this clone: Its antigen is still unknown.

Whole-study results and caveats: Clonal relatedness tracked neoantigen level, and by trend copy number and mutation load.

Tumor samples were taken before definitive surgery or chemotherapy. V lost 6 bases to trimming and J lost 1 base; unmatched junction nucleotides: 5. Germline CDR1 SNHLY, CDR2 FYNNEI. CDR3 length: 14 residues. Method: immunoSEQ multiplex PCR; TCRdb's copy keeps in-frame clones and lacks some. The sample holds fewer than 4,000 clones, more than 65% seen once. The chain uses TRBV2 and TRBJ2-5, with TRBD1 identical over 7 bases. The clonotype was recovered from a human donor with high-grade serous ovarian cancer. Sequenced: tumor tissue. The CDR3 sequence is CASRMGQLQETQYF. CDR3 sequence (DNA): TGTGCCAGCAGGATGGGACAGCTCCAAGAGACCCAGTACTTC.